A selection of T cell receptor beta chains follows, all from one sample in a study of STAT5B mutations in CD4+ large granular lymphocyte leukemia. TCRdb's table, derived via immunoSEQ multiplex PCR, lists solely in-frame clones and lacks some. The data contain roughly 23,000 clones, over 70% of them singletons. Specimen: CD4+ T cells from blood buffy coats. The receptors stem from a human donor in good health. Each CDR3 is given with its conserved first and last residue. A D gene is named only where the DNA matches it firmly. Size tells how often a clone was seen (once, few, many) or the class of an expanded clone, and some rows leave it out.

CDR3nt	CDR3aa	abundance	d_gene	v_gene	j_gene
TGTGCCTGGAGTAGTTTAATTTCCGGGACTAGCGGGAGGAATGTCTACAATGAGCAGTTCTTC	CAWSSLISGTSGRNVYNEQFF	.	TRBD2	TRBV30	TRBJ2-1
TGTGCCAGCGGTTTTGGGGACAATCAGCCCCAGCATTTT	CASGFGDNQPQHF	.	.	TRBV6-6	TRBJ1-5
TGTGCCAGCGAAGGGACGGTTAACACTGAAGCTTTCTTT	CASEGTVNTEAFF	.	.	TRBV6-5	TRBJ1-1
TGCGCCAGCAGCTTGGAGGATAGCGGGAGTTACTACGAGCAGTACTTC	CASSLEDSGSYYEQYF	.	TRBD2	TRBV5-1	TRBJ2-7
TGTGCCAGTAGTAGGGGGACAGGGGGAGATACGCAGTATTTT	CASSRGTGGDTQYF	.	TRBD1	TRBV19	TRBJ2-3
TGTGGGGGGGGACAGGCCAACTCTGGAAACACCATATATTTT	CGGGQANSGNTIYF	.	TRBD1	TRBV30	TRBJ1-3
TGCGCCAGCAGGTACAGTGGCAAGGAAGAGACCCAGTACTTC	CASRYSGKEETQYF	once	.	TRBV5-1	TRBJ2-5
TGTGCCAGCAGCTTCGGACTAGCGGGACCAGCCGGGGAGCTGTTTTTT	CASSFGLAGPAGELFF	.	TRBD2	TRBV7-2	TRBJ2-2
TGTGCCAGCAGCCTATCCCAATCCCCCACGCCCCGCTATGGCTACACCTTC	CASSLSQSPTPRYGYTF	.	.	TRBV13	TRBJ1-2
TGTGCCAGCAGCTTTCAACGAACTAGCGGAAACAATGAGCAGTTCTTC	CASSFQRTSGNNEQFF	.	TRBD2	TRBV7-6	TRBJ2-1
TGTGCCAGCAGCTCAGGGGAGTACGAGCAGTACTTC	CASSSGEYEQYF	.	.	TRBV7-9	TRBJ2-7
TGCGCCAGCATTCAGGGGTGTGGGGAAAAACTGTTTTTT	CASIQGCGEKLFF	.	.	TRBV10-1	TRBJ1-4
TGCAGCGTTGAAAGAGAAGGCAGATCATCGTACGAGCAGTACTTC	CSVEREGRSSYEQYF	.	.	TRBV29-1	TRBJ2-7
TGCGCCAGCAGCTTCCAGGGGTACCAAGAGACCCAGTACTTC	CASSFQGYQETQYF	.	.	TRBV5-1	TRBJ2-5
TGTGCCAGCAGTATAGAGATCTACGAGCAGTACTTC	CASSIEIYEQYF	.	.	TRBV2	TRBJ2-7
TGTGCCAGTCGTGGCGGGAATCGCGAGCAGTACTTC	CASRGGNREQYF	once	.	TRBV7-3	TRBJ2-7
TGTGCCAGCAGTGAAGGGATGGGGGTAACTCGAGGGGGCTACACCTTC	CASSEGMGVTRGGYTF	.	.	TRBV2	TRBJ1-2
TGTGCCAGTCTCACTCTCGGGGGCACCGGGGAGCTGTTTTTT	CASLTLGGTGELFF	.	.	TRBV19	TRBJ2-2
TGTGCCACCTTGGACAGGGCGTTTGGAGATCAGCCCCAGCATTTT	CATLDRAFGDQPQHF	.	TRBD1	TRBV6-1	TRBJ1-5
TGTGCCAGCAGCACGGACAGGGGGCGTAGTGGCTACACCTTC	CASSTDRGRSGYTF	few	TRBD1	TRBV5-4	TRBJ1-2
TGTGCCAGCAGCTCGAGCCTCAGGGGGCCCCGTTACGAGCAGTACTTC	CASSSSLRGPRYEQYF	few	TRBD1	TRBV7-2	TRBJ2-7
TGTGCCAGCACCCCGCTCGGGGGCCCCGTAGGTGAAAAACTGTTTTTT	CASTPLGGPVGEKLFF	.	.	TRBV7-8	TRBJ1-4
TGTGCCAGCAGCTTAGTAGGGAGGGGTTACGGGAACACTGAAGCTTTCTTT	CASSLVGRGYGNTEAFF	.	.	TRBV11-2	TRBJ1-1
TGTGCCAGCATCGGGGGGACGCTCTCTGGAAACACCATATATTTT	CASIGGTLSGNTIYF	.	.	TRBV6-6	TRBJ1-3
TGCAGCGTTGGCGATTTCAAACAGGCCCCGTATTTT	CSVGDFKQAPYF	.	.	TRBV29-1	TRBJ2-3
TGCGCCAGCAGCTTGGGACAGGTCTACAATGAGCAGTTCTTC	CASSLGQVYNEQFF	.	.	TRBV5-1	TRBJ2-1
TGCGCCAGCAGCGAGTACCTGACAGGGGTTGGGACTGAAGCTTTCTTT	CASSEYLTGVGTEAFF	.	TRBD1	TRBV5-1	TRBJ1-1
TGTGCCAGCAGCCGAATAGGGGGCTACGAGCAGTACTTC	CASSRIGGYEQYF	.	.	TRBV7-8	TRBJ2-7
TGTGCCAGCTCGCCGGGGCCCCCTTCTGGGGCCAACGTCCTGACTTTC	CASSPGPPSGANVLTF	.	.	TRBV7-3	TRBJ2-6
TGTGCCACCAGCCCCCGACTGGCGAACACCGGGGAGCTGTTTTTT	CATSPRLANTGELFF	.	.	TRBV15	TRBJ2-2
TGTGCCTGGAGTGAGTGGAGAGGCTACACCTTC	CAWSEWRGYTF	.	.	TRBV30	TRBJ1-2
TGCGCCAGCAGCCAAGACACGAACCACGGCTACACCTTC	CASSQDTNHGYTF	.	.	TRBV4-3	TRBJ1-2
TGTGCCAGCAGTTACTCGAGTAACATTCCCACAGATACGCAGTATTTT	CASSYSSNIPTDTQYF	.	.	TRBV6-6	TRBJ2-3